The present TCR beta chain was sequenced within a study of T cells in Graves' hyperthyroidism and ophthalmopathy. Regarding the study as a whole: Blood held most thyroid clonotypes expanded above 0.001 frequency.

It was RNA transcripts that yielded the amplified TCR beta CDR3 regions. Primed by the HTBI set, a first-round RT-PCR was run on the TCR CDR3. TCRdb ran MiXCR on the multiplex PCR reads and lists one entry per CDR3 protein. Among some 500,000 distinct CDR3 sequences listed, around 15% were seen once. The authors deemed Graves' hyperthyroidism stable absent ophthalmopathy progression within 18 months. Uncontrolled infection, other autoimmune disease, pregnancy or lactation disqualified patients from enrolment. Fresh peripheral blood, 9.5 to 10 ml of it, supplied the PBMCs. J was trimmed by 9 bases and V by 4 bases; bases with no gene match: 12. The germline V gene encodes CDR1 MNHEY and CDR2 SVGEGT. The CDR3 has 15 residues. Many counts were recorded for this clonotype. Its target is not known.

This receptor was taken from a woman between 18 and 29 years old with Graves' hyperthyroidism. The chain links TRBV6-2 or TRBV6-3 to TRBJ2-1; TRBD2 matches at 7 bases. The sample taken for sequencing was blood. The chain's CDR3 is CASSSGLTDSSEQFF. The CDR3 nucleotides read TGTGCCAGCAGTTCGGGACTAACTGACAGTAGTGAGCAGTTCTTC.